These 7 T cell receptor beta chains were sequenced from one sample in a study of T cell changes during pregnancy in multiple sclerosis. The method was immunoSEQ multiplex PCR; TCRdb's version includes in-frame clones alone and lacks a portion of them. Of 45,000 to 70,000 clones in the sample, approximately 90% are singletons; the top ten hold around 3%. This specimen was peripheral blood, taken in the third trimester of pregnancy. All receptors come from a female donor in good health, enrolled as a control in a pregnancy study.

This chain joins TRBV28 and TRBJ2-2, with D unclear. Looked up from germline, CDR1 is MDHEN and CDR2 is SYDVKM. This CDR3 has 13 residues. V was clipped by 3 bases and J by 0 bases, with 2 bases between them. The CDR3 DNA sequence: TGTGCCAGCAGTTTCACGAACACCGGGGAGCTGTTTTTT. Protein sequence: CASSFTNTGELFF. Variable domain in full (rest from reference TRBV28 and TRBJ2-2): DVKVTQSSRYLVKRTGEKVFLECVQDMDHENMFWYRQDPGLGLRLIYFSYDVKMKEKGDIPEGYSVSREKKERFSLILESASTNQTSMYLCASSFTNTGELFFGEGSRLTVL.

The chain joins TRBV5-4 to TRBJ2-2, with D possibly being TRBD1 (5 bases). CDR3 length equals 17 residues. In germline, CDR1 is SGHNT, CDR2 YYREEE (reference sequence). V lost 0 bases, J lost 1 base, and 13 bases lay in between. CDR3 DNA: TGTGCCAGCAGCTTGGAGGCAGGGCTAGGGAACACCGGGGAGCTGTTTTTT. Protein product: CASSLEAGLGNTGELFF. Full variable domain (outside the CDR3, taken from reference TRBV5-4 and TRBJ2-2): ETGVTQSPTHLIKTRGQQVTLRCSSQSGHNTVSWYQQALGQGPQFIFQYYREEENGRGNFPPRFSGLQFPNYSSELNVNALELDDSALYLCASSLEAGLGNTGELFFGEGSRLTVL.

V is TRBV19 and J is TRBJ2-7; possible D gene TRBD1, 6 bases. V lost 7 bases to trimming and J lost 2 bases, with 18 bases between them. This CDR3 has 15 residues. In germline, CDR1 is LNHDA, CDR2 SQIVND (reference sequence). CDR3 coding DNA: TGTGCCAGTAAGGTTCTGGACAGAGCCCCCTACGAGCAGTACTTC. Its protein is CASKVLDRAPYEQYF.

This clone is medium-sized in the sample. V and J are TRBV25-1 and TRBJ1-3; 7 bases are a match to TRBD1. CDR3 length: 17 amino acids. CDR1 is MGHDK and CDR2 is SYGVNS in the germline V gene. V trimming: 3 bases; J trimming: 0 bases; junction bases outside the gene matches: 8. The CDR3, as DNA: TGTGCCAGCAGTGACCCCGGGACAGACCGCTCTGGAAACACCATATATTTT. The encoded protein is CASSDPGTDRSGNTIYF.

This chain uses TRBV5-1 with TRBJ1-2, with 9 positions matching TRBD1. This CDR3 spans 13 amino acids. Germline CDR1 is SGHRS and CDR2 is YFSETQ. The V and J ends lost 0 bases and 8 bases, in that order; junction bases with no gene match: 2. The CDR3 is CASSLDRGRGYTF. CDR3 DNA: TGCGCCAGCAGCTTGGACAGGGGGCGAGGCTACACCTTC. Full variable domain (outside the CDR3, taken from reference TRBV5-1 and TRBJ1-2): KAGVTQTPRYLIKTRGQQVTLSCSPISGHRSVSWYQQTPGQGLQFLFEYFSETQRNKGNFPGRFSGRQFSNSRSEMNVSTLELGDSALYLCASSLDRGRGYTFGSGTRLTVV.

The CDR3 here is CASSQDREDQPQHF. The CDR3 bases are TGCGCCAGCAGCCAAGACAGGGAGGATCAGCCCCAGCATTTT. J is TRBJ1-5 and V is TRBV4-1, with TRBD1 as a possible D gene (5 bases). Trimming pared 0 bases from V and 5 bases from J, leaving 8 bases between. CDR3 size: 14 residues. Germline V gene sequence: CDR1 MGHRA, CDR2 YSYEKL.

This clone occurred once. The chain recombines TRBV6-4 with TRBJ1-1; tentative D call: TRBD1 (5 bases). Germline V gives CDR1 MRHNA, CDR2 SNTAGT. The V gene lost 2 bases and the J gene lost 4 bases, with 11 bases spanning the gap. The CDR3 runs 14 residues. The CDR3 sequence is CASSDRPGGTEAFF. CDR3 bases: TGTGCCAGCAGTGACCGACCCGGGGGCACTGAAGCTTTCTTT.